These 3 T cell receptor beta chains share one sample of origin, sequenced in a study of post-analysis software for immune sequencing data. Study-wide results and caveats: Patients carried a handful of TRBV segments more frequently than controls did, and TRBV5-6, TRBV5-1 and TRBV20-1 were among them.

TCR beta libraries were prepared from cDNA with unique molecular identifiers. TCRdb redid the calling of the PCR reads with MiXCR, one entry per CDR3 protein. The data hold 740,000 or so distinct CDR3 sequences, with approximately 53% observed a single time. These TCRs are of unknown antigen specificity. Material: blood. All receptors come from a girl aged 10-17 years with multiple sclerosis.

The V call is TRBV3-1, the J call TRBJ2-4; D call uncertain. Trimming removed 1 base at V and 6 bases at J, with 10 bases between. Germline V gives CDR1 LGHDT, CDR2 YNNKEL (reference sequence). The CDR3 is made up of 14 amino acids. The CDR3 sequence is CASSQVRSPNIQYF. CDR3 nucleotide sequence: TGTGCCAGCAGCCAAGTCCGTTCGCCAAACATTCAGTACTTC.

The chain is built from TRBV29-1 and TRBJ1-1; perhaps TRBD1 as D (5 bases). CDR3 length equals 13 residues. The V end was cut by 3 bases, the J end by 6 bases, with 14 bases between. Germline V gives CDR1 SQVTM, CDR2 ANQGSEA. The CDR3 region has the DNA TGCAGCGTTGAGACCCGACAGACTCCTGAAGCTTTCTTT. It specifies CSVETRQTPEAFF.

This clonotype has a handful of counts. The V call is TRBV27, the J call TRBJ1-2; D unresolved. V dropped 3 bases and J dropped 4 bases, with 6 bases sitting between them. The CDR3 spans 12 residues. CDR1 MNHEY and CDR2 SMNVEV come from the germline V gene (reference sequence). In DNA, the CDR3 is TGTGCCAGCAGTTTTGGGTCCTATGGCTACACCTTC. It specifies CASSFGSYGYTF.